In this sample, the clone carrying this T cell receptor beta chain is medium-sized. Its antigen is not known. This sample is drawn from a study of cytomegalovirus exposure and HLA in healthy donors. 13 Jbeta primers and 60 Vbeta primers were used for the PCR. The method was immunoSEQ multiplex PCR; TCRdb's version includes in-frame clones alone and lacks a portion of them. The sample has around 45,000 clones; 65% to 80% are singletons. Study observations and caveats: The majority of TCR sequences were rare, yet some public TCRs appeared in many donors. Later analysis showed most CMV-associated TCR beta chains appearing HLA-restricted. More clonal expansion characterized HLA-associated TCR beta chains than equally common others in a later analysis.

Sequencing input: PBMCs. The receptor's source is a man aged 30-40 years in good health and CMV-seronegative.

CDR3 region: CASSYSGDSYNEQFF. For the CDR3, the DNA is TGTGCCAGCAGTTACTCGGGGGACAGTTACAATGAGCAGTTCTTC. J is TRBJ2-1 and V is TRBV6-5, with 7 bases lining up with TRBD1. The CDR3 has 15 amino acids. The V and J ends lost 0 bases and 4 bases, in that order; junction bases with no gene match: 3. From germline, CDR1 is MNHEY and CDR2 SVGAGI.